The sequence of this T cell receptor beta chain was determined in a study of cytomegalovirus exposure and HLA in healthy donors. Overall study findings and caveats: Many donors carried some public TCRs, although rarity characterized most TCR sequences. Accounts indicate the classifier identified cytomegalovirus status with strong specificity and sensitivity.

With V trimmed by 4 bases and J by 4 bases, 9 bases remained unmatched. The V gene's germline CDR1 is SGHRS and CDR2 YFSETQ. The CDR3 has 17 amino acids. It was with 60 Vbeta and 13 Jbeta primers that the PCR ran. Study processing details: It was a later analysis that counted roughly 79 million unique TCR beta chains, of which some 9.9 million were shared. Produced via immunoSEQ multiplex PCR; TCRdb's table is partial and in-frame only. Clone size and the V and J calls come from that table; the DNA yielded D and trimming. This sample has about 180,000 clones, with 80% to 90% found just once. Healthy donors of bone marrow made up the group. This clone was found a few times. Its cognate antigen is unknown.

The rearrangement links TRBV5-1 to TRBJ2-2; 11 nucleotides agree with TRBD1. The material sequenced was PBMCs. The sequence was obtained from a woman between 18 and 29 years old in good health and CMV-seropositive. The DNA for the CDR3 is TGCGCCAGCAGCCCATTAATAGGGACAGGGGGCACCGGGGAGCTGTTTTTT. This sequence encodes CASSPLIGTGGTGELFF.